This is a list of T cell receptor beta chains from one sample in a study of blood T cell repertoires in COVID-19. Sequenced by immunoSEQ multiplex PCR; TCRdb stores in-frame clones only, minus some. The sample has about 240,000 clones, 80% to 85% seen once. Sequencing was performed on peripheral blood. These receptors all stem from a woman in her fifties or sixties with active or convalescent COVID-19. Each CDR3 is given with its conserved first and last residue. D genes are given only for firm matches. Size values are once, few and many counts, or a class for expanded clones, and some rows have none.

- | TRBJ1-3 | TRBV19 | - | TGTGCCAGTGGAGGGGATAGCTCTGGAAACACCATATATTTT | CASGGDSSGNTIYF
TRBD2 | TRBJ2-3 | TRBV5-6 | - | TGTGCCAGCAGCCGCGGACTAGCGGGGACCTTCGATACGCAGTATTTT | CASSRGLAGTFDTQYF
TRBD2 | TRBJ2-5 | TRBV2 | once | TGTGCCAGCAGTGAAGTTAGGACTAGCGGCCGAGAAGAGACCCAGTACTTC | CASSEVRTSGREETQYF
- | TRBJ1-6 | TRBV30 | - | TGTGCCTGGAGTGTAGGCAGGGTGGGGGCGAATTCACCCCTCCACTTT | CAWSVGRVGANSPLHF
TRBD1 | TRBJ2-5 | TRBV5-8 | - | TGTGCCAGCAGCATGGGACAGGGATTAAGTGGAGAGACCCAGTACTTC | CASSMGQGLSGETQYF
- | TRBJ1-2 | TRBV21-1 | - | TGTGCCAGCAGCGCCCGGGACAGGGGGGCTAACTATGGCTACACCTTC | CASSARDRGANYGYTF
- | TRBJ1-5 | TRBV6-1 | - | TGTGCCAGCAGTGAAACCGACAGACCTAGCAATCAGCCCCAGCATTTT | CASSETDRPSNQPQHF
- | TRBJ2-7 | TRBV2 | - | TGTGCCAGCAGTGAAGCCGTCCCCTACGAGCAGTACTTC | CASSEAVPYEQYF
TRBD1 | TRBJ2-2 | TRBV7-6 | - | TGTGCCAGCAGCTCGCAGGGGGCGGCCGTAACCGGGGAGCTGTTTTTT | CASSSQGAAVTGELFF
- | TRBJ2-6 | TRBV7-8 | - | TGTGCCAGCAGCTTAGGGTCGCGCTCTGGGGCCAACGTCCTGACTTTC | CASSLGSRSGANVLTF
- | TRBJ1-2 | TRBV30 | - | TGTGCCTGGAGTGACGGAAGGGGCCCTTATGGCTACACCTTC | CAWSDGRGPYGYTF
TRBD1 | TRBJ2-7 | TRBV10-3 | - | TGTGCCATCAGCCGGACAGGAGCAATTTTTCAAGGTCTGAGGTCTAACGAGCAGTACTTC | CAISRTGAIFQGLRSNEQYF
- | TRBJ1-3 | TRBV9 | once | TGTGCCAGCAGCCCCACCTTTGGGACAAGGAGTGCCGGAAACACCATATATTTT | CASSPTFGTRSAGNTIYF
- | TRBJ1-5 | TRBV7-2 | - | TGTGCCAGCAGCTTAGTCAGGTCGCAGCCCCAGCATTTT | CASSLVRSQPQHF
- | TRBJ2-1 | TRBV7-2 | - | TGTGCCAGCAGCTTAGAAGTGTTACGGTACAATGAGCAGTTCTTC | CASSLEVLRYNEQFF
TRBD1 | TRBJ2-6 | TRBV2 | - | TGTGCCAGCAGTCAGGGACAGGGAAGAGGTGGGGCCAACGTCCTGACTTTC | CASSQGQGRGGANVLTF
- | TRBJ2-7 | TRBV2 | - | TGTGCCAGCACCAGGGCCCCCTACGAGCAGTACTTC | CASTRAPYEQYF
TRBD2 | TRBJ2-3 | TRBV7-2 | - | TGTGCCAGCGGACTAGCGGGGGGGCCCAGCACAGATACGCAGTATTTT | CASGLAGGPSTDTQYF
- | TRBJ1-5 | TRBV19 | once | TGTGCCAGTAGTATGACAGGAGGTGGGCAGCCCCAGCATTTT | CASSMTGGGQPQHF
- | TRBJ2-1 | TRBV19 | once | TGTGCCAGTAACTCAGGGGACCTTTCTCAGTTCTTC | CASNSGDLSQFF
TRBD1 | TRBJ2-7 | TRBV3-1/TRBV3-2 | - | TGTGCCAGCAGCCAAGAGGGGAGACAGGGGAACGAGCAGTACTTC | CASSQEGRQGNEQYF
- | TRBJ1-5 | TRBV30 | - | TGTGCCTGGAGTGCCCACAGGGAAAATCAGCCCCAGCATTTT | CAWSAHRENQPQHF
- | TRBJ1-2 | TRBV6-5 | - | TGTGCCAGCCAGGGGTTAAACTATGGCTACACCTTC | CASQGLNYGYTF
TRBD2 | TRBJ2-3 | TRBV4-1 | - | TGCGCCAGCAGCCAAGCAAGCGGGGGGCGCACAGATACGCAGTATTTT | CASSQASGGRTDTQYF
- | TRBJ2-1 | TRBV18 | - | TGTGCCAGCTCATCCTCTAGTTCCCCCTACAATGAGCAGTTCTTC | CASSSSSSPYNEQFF
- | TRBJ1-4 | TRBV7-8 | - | TGTGCCAGCAGCTTATGGCAGGGGAAGGCTAATGAAAAACTGTTTTTT | CASSLWQGKANEKLFF
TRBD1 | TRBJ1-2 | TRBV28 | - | TGTGCCAGCAGTTTTAGGGACAGGGGGTATCATGGCTACACCTTC | CASSFRDRGYHGYTF
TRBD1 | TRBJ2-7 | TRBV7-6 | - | TGTGCCAGCAGCTTAAGGGGTCTGGGACAGGGGGGCGGCGAGCAGTACTTC | CASSLRGLGQGGGEQYF
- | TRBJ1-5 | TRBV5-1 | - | TGCGCCAGCAGCTTGAGAGATCAGCCCCAGCATTTT | CASSLRDQPQHF
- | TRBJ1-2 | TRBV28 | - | TGTGCCAGCAGTTTCACAGGGCAGGCCTATGGCTACACCTTC | CASSFTGQAYGYTF
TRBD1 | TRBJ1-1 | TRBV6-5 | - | TGTGCCAGCCCACAGGGGGCGTCCACTGAAGCTTTCTTT | CASPQGASTEAFF
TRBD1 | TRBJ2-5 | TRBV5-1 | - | TGCGCCAGCAGCTTCGGACAGGAGTCCATCCAAGAGACCCAGTACTTC | CASSFGQESIQETQYF
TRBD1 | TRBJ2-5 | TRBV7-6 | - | TGTGCCAGCAGCCGATGGTATCAGGGGGCCGAGACCCAGTACTTC | CASSRWYQGAETQYF
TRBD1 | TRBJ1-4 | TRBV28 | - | TGTGCCAGCAGTTTAGGAGGGGGCTTGTGGAAACTGTTTTTT | CASSLGGGLWKLFF
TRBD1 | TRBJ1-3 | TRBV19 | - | TGTGCCAGCATCCCGGGACAGCCCATTTACTCTGGAAACACCATATATTTT | CASIPGQPIYSGNTIYF
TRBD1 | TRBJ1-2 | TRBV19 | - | TGTGCCAGTACCCGGGACAGGGGAAAATGGGGCTACACCTTC | CASTRDRGKWGYTF
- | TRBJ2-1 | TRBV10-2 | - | TGCGCCAGCAGTGATACCAGCGGGCTGTACTCCTACAATGAGCAGTTCTTC | CASSDTSGLYSYNEQFF
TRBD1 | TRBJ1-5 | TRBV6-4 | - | TGTGCCAGCAGTAACCCGGGACAGGGACCCCCCAATCAGCCCCAGCATTTT | CASSNPGQGPPNQPQHF
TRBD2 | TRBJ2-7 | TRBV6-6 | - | TGTGCCAGCACCTCGGGAGGGCCGGTACGCTACGAGCAGTACTTC | CASTSGGPVRYEQYF
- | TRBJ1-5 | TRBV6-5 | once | TGTGCCAGCAGTCTTACGGGGTATAGCAATCAGCCCCAGCATTTT | CASSLTGYSNQPQHF
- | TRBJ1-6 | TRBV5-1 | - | TGCGCCAGCAGCTTGGCCCCCCAGAACCCTTCACCCCTCCACTTT | CASSLAPQNPSPLHF
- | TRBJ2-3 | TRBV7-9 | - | TGTGCCAGCAGCTTAGATTTGGGCCGGGATACGCAGTATTTT | CASSLDLGRDTQYF
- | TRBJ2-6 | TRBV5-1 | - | TGCGCCACCTCGGGGTCTGGGGCCAACGTCCTGACTTTC | CATSGSGANVLTF
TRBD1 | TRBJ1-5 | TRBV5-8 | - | TGTGCCAGCAGCTTAGGACAGGGGGCCGCCGAACTCGTTCGGAATCAGCCCCAGCATTTT | CASSLGQGAAELVRNQPQHF
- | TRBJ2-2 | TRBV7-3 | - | TGTGCCAGCAGCTTAGGCGGCCGGAGGTCCGGGGAGCTGTTTTTT | CASSLGGRRSGELFF
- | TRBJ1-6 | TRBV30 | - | TGTGCCTGGCGGCAATCAGACAGGCGGAATTCACCCCTCCACTTT | CAWRQSDRRNSPLHF
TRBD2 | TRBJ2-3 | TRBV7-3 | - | TGTGCCAGCGGGCGGACTAGCGGAACAGATACGCAGTATTTT | CASGRTSGTDTQYF
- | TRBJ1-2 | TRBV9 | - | TGTGCCAGCAGCGGGGAGTATGGCTACACCTTC | CASSGEYGYTF
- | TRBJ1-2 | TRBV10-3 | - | TGTGCCATCAGTGAGCCGACAGTTTCTAACTATGGCTACACCTTC | CAISEPTVSNYGYTF
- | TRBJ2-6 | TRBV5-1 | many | TGCGCCAGCAGCACCCAGGGATCCGGGGCCAACGTCCTGACTTTC | CASSTQGSGANVLTF
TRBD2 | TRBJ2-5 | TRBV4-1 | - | TGCGCCAGCAGCCAAGTAGGACTAGCGGGGGGATCGTACCAAGAGACCCAGTACTTC | CASSQVGLAGGSYQETQYF